Reported below is one T cell receptor beta chain. This specimen comes from a study of long-term antiretroviral therapy in people with HIV. With survey level as its setting, the immunoSEQ assay was v3.0. Sequencing used immunoSEQ multiplex PCR; TCRdb keeps in-frame clones, though not all of them. This sample has approximately 15,000 clones, with around four fifths found just once. This TCR derives from a man aged 30 to 39 with HIV. Sample: unsorted PBMCs, taken around 2.2 years before starting antiretroviral therapy.

The CDR3 sequence is CASSDPRDLFHGYTF. As DNA, the CDR3 is TGTGCCAGCAGTGACCCCAGGGACCTTTTTCATGGCTACACCTTC. This chain uses TRBV6-1 with TRBJ1-2; D might be TRBD1 (5 bases). This CDR3 is built from 15 residues. Trimming left V 3 bases short and J 6 bases short, with 17 bases between. CDR1 is MNHNS and CDR2 is SASEGT in the germline V gene.